These T cell receptor beta chains were read from a single sample in a study of T-cell reconstitution after alpha-beta-depleted transplantation in children. One entry per CDR3 protein results from TCRdb running MiXCR on the PCR reads. The sample carries approximately 350,000 distinct CDR3 sequences, approximately 10% recorded once. This material consisted of PBMCs from the stem cell graft donor, taken from the stem cell graft. The receptors were sampled from a human donor who donated a stem cell graft to a child with acute lymphoblastic leukemia. Each CDR3 is given with its conserved first and last residue. D genes are given only for firm matches. Expanded clones are given a class, and other clones once, few, many or no size at all.

abundance	d_gene	v_gene	j_gene	CDR3aa	CDR3nt
few	TRBD1	TRBV6-2/TRBV6-3	TRBJ1-5	CASSQDRVVQPQHF	TGTGCCAGCAGTCAAGACAGGGTAGTACAGCCCCAGCATTTT
.	.	TRBV12-3/TRBV12-4	TRBJ2-4	CASTGGSESIQYF	TGTGCCAGCACGGGGGGCAGCGAAAGCATTCAGTACTTC
many	.	TRBV7-9	TRBJ2-7	CASSLGPPVDEQYF	TGTGCCAGCAGCTTAGGTCCACCAGTTGACGAGCAGTACTTC
.	TRBD1	TRBV7-9	TRBJ1-3	CATSSKTGGIRNTIYF	TGTGCCACCAGCTCCAAGACAGGGGGCATAAGAAACACCATATATTTT
.	TRBD1	TRBV12-3/TRBV12-4	TRBJ1-5	CASTSGTGVGNQPQHF	TGTGCCAGCACAAGCGGGACAGGGGTCGGCAATCAGCCCCAGCATTTT
few	.	TRBV3-1	TRBJ2-7	CASSQDPGDRYEQYF	TGTGCCAGCAGCCAAGATCCAGGAGACAGGTACGAGCAGTACTTC
many	TRBD1	TRBV28	TRBJ2-5	CASSLRARGQIQETQYF	TGTGCCAGCAGTTTAAGGGCCAGGGGGCAGATCCAAGAGACCCAGTACTTC
.	.	TRBV12-3/TRBV12-4	TRBJ2-5	CASSSSAPGETQYF	TGTGCCAGCAGTTCCAGTGCTCCGGGGGAGACCCAGTACTTC
few	.	TRBV5-1	TRBJ2-7	CASSFLLGPPYEQYF	TGCGCCAGCAGCTTCCTCCTGGGACCGCCCTACGAGCAGTACTTC
.	TRBD2	TRBV6-1	TRBJ2-7	CASSRASGRDEQYF	TGTGCCAGCAGCAGGGCTAGCGGGAGGGACGAGCAGTACTTC
few	.	TRBV20-1	TRBJ2-7	CSARDGSAEQYF	TGCAGTGCTAGAGATGGGTCCGCCGAGCAGTACTTC
.	.	TRBV2	TRBJ2-5	CASSPKSRETQYF	TGTGCCAGCAGCCCAAAATCGCGAGAGACCCAGTACTTC
.	.	TRBV12-3/TRBV12-4	TRBJ1-2	CASSLSGVSGYTF	TGTGCCAGCAGTTTATCCGGGGTGAGCGGCTACACCTTC
.	.	TRBV5-6	TRBJ2-1	CASSSPGPLSYNEQFF	TGTGCCAGCAGCTCTCCCGGGCCCCTCTCCTACAATGAGCAGTTCTTC
few	.	TRBV10-3	TRBJ2-5	CAISGGNRAQDLYQETQYF	TGTGCCATCAGTGGAGGAAACAGGGCCCAGGATCTGTACCAAGAGACCCAGTACTTC
many	.	TRBV7-8	TRBJ1-4	CASSREATNEKLFF	TGTGCCAGCAGCCGGGAGGCAACTAATGAAAAACTGTTTTTT
few	.	TRBV4-3	TRBJ2-5	CASSQDLGFGTQYF	TGCGCCAGCAGCCAAGATTTGGGCTTCGGGACCCAGTACTTC
.	TRBD1	TRBV29-1	TRBJ2-7	CSVGQPTYEQYF	TGCAGCGTGGGACAGCCAACCTACGAGCAGTACTTC
.	TRBD1	TRBV4-1	TRBJ1-1	CASSQGAQGGNTEAFF	TGCGCCAGCAGCCAAGGAGCCCAGGGGGGGAACACTGAAGCTTTCTTT
.	.	TRBV7-2	TRBJ1-5	CASSPGTLVFNQPQHF	TGTGCCAGCAGCCCGGGTACCCTCGTTTTCAATCAGCCCCAGCATTTT
.	TRBD2	TRBV11-2	TRBJ2-3	CASSWGTSGRRTDTQYF	TGTGCCAGCAGCTGGGGGACTAGCGGGAGAAGGACAGATACGCAGTATTTT
.	.	TRBV11-2	TRBJ2-1	CASSLTRTNYNEQFF	TGTGCCAGCAGCCTAACCCGCACTAACTACAATGAGCAGTTCTTC